The 27 T cell receptor beta chains reported below all come from one sample, sequenced in a study of OX40 agonist ivuxolimab in advanced cancers. TCRdb keeps only in-frame clones here, not all; method: immunoSEQ multiplex PCR. The data show tens of thousands of clones, roughly 86% seen once. The sequencing here drew on CD4+ or CD8+ T cells sorted from blood, taken in a trial of the OX40 agonist ivuxolimab. The receptors shown here come from an adult with an advanced solid tumor such as melanoma, head and neck, liver or kidney cancer.

This clone came up once. The J gene is TRBJ2-2, the V gene TRBV19, with D possibly being TRBD1 (5 bases). With 2 bases removed from V and 2 bases from J, the gap between germline ends came to 12 bases. This CDR3 region has 16 residues. Germline V CDR1 and CDR2: LNHDA, SQIVND (reference sequence). CDR3 loop: CASSIQGQGNTGELFF. The CDR3 DNA sequence: TGTGCCAGTAGTATACAGGGCCAGGGCAACACCGGGGAGCTGTTTTTT.

The chain couples TRBV13 to TRBJ2-3; D gene ambiguous. The CDR3 runs 13 residues. Germline CDR1 PRHDT, CDR2 FYEKMQ (reference sequence). Trimming pared 5 bases from V and 8 bases from J, leaving 14 bases between. The CDR3 spells CASSQTLVGTQYF. The CDR3 bases are TGTGCCAGCAGCCAAACTCTAGTGGGTACGCAGTATTTT.

V usage is TRBV13 and J usage is TRBJ1-3, with D unresolved. The CDR3 consists of 14 residues. Trimming stripped 2 bases from V and 0 bases from J, with 5 bases between. Germline V lookup: CDR1 PRHDT, CDR2 FYEKMQ (reference sequence). The CDR3 loop reads CASSLLNSGNTIYF. CDR3 bases: TGTGCCAGCAGCTTATTGAACTCTGGAAACACCATATATTTT.

The table lists this clone with a count of one. The chain links TRBV18 to TRBJ1-1, with D maybe TRBD1 (5 bases). V was pared by 3 bases and J by 6 bases, with 8 bases between. Germline V gives CDR1 KGHSH, CDR2 LQKENI. The CDR3 length is 12 residues. The chain's CDR3 is CASSPGESEAFF. The DNA for the CDR3 is TGTGCCAGCTCACCGGGGGAGTCTGAAGCTTTCTTT.

This clone was detected only a few times. The V gene is TRBV6-5, the J gene TRBJ1-2; D might be TRBD1 (5 bases). Germline CDR1 MNHEY, CDR2 SVGAGI. There are 12 residues in the CDR3. V was trimmed by 10 bases and J by 8 bases, leaving 17 bases between them. CDR3 in DNA: TGTGCCACCGCCGAGGGGTCTTGGGGCTACACCTTC. Translated: CATAEGSWGYTF.

The V gene is TRBV28, the J gene TRBJ2-7, with TRBD1 matching 10 bases. CDR3 length equals 15 residues. Germline values: CDR1 MDHEN, CDR2 SYDVKM. V lost 5 bases to trimming and J lost 1 base; unmatched junction nucleotides: 5. CDR3 sequence reads: CASSLDRGFSYEQYF. The CDR3 nucleotides read TGTGCCAGCAGTCTGGACAGGGGGTTTTCCTACGAGCAGTACTTC.

V gene TRBV28 combines with J gene TRBJ1-6, with TRBD1 matching over 7 bases. Germline loops: CDR1 MDHEN, CDR2 SYDVKM. Trimming at V came to 4 bases and at J to 5 bases, leaving 2 bases not matched to a gene. This CDR3 is built from 14 residues. In DNA, the CDR3 is TGTGCCAGCAGTTGGGACAGCGATAATTCACCCCTCCACTTT. Amino acids: CASSWDSDNSPLHF.

The chain couples TRBV5-1 to TRBJ2-6; D is perhaps TRBD2 (5 bases). V lost 7 bases and J lost 5, with 22 bases in between. Germline-derived CDR1 and CDR2 are SGHRS and YFSETQ. This CDR3 contains 17 residues. The CDR3 reads CASDSGGSQSRANVLTF. The CDR3 nucleotides are TGCGCCAGCGATAGTGGAGGTTCACAAAGTCGGGCCAACGTCCTGACTTTC.

This chain links TRBV5-5 with TRBJ1-2; D remains ambiguous. This CDR3 comprises 13 residues. Trimming removed 0 bases from V and 4 bases from J, with 7 bases in between. CDR1 and CDR2 (germline): SGHKS, YYEKEE (reference sequence). The CDR3 region is CASSLGQSYGYTF. CDR3 DNA sequence: TGTGCCAGCAGCTTGGGGCAGTCCTATGGCTACACCTTC.

The genes are TRBV7-9 and TRBJ2-3; 11 bases are a match to TRBD2. Germline CDR1 is SEHNR and CDR2 is FQNEAQ (reference sequence). CDR3 length: 17 amino acids. The junction had 6 bases not matched to a gene; V was cut back by 0 bases and J by 4 bases. The CDR3 DNA follows: TGTGCCAGCAGCTTAGCTAGGCTAGCGGGGGGTTCAGATACGCAGTATTTT. This sequence encodes CASSLARLAGGSDTQYF.

The chain is built from TRBV2 and TRBJ1-5; D unresolved. V was trimmed by 6 bases and J by 1 base, leaving 4 bases between them. The CDR3 totals 12 residues. CDR1 and CDR2 from the germline V gene are SNHLY and FYNNEI. For the CDR3, the DNA is TGTGCCAGCAGGGACAGCAATCAGCCCCAGCATTTT. This gives the protein CASRDSNQPQHF.

The rearrangement uses TRBV6-5 and TRBJ2-1; TRBD1 matches at 8 bases. J lost 3 bases, V lost 2 bases, and 3 bases had no gene match. The CDR3 sequence is 15 residues long. The germline V gene has CDR1 MNHEY and CDR2 SVGAGI. The CDR3 DNA sequence: TGTGCCAGCAGTTACGGACAGGGAGACTACAATGAGCAGTTCTTC. Its translation is CASSYGQGDYNEQFF.

The V and J genes are TRBV28 and TRBJ2-5, with TRBD1 identical over 7 bases. Unmatched junction bases numbered 4, after V lost 5 bases and J lost 4 bases. The CDR3 has 13 amino acids. Germline lookup yields CDR1 MDHEN and CDR2 SYDVKM. The CDR3 region is CASSVQGSETQYF. The CDR3, as DNA: TGTGCCAGCAGTGTACAGGGGTCAGAGACCCAGTACTTC.

This clone was counted between two and nine times. The chain joins TRBV4-2 to TRBJ1-1, with TRBD1 matching 7 bases. V dropped 0 bases and J dropped 6; count of bases not matched to a gene: 4. The CDR3 is 14 residues long. CDR1 and CDR2 from the germline V gene are LGHNA and YNFKEQ. Here the CDR3 reads CASSQDRGLAEAFF. DNA of the CDR3: TGTGCCAGCAGCCAAGACAGGGGGTTGGCTGAAGCTTTCTTT.

The table lists this clone with a few counts. The chain is built from TRBV19 and TRBJ2-2; no clear D. Trimming left V 6 bases short and J 5 bases short, with 10 bases between. CDR3 size: 13 residues. The germline CDR1 and CDR2 sequences are LNHDA and SQIVND (reference sequence). This chain's CDR3 is CASSLMSTGELFF. The CDR3 region has the DNA TGTGCCAGTAGCCTCATGAGTACCGGGGAGCTGTTTTTT.

The V gene is TRBV6-4, the J gene TRBJ1-2, with no clear D. Germline V CDR1 and CDR2: MRHNA, SNTAGT. The CDR3 runs 12 residues. The V end was cut by 4 bases, the J end by 8 bases, with 11 bases between. CDR3 sequence (DNA): TGTGCCAGCAGTGCCTGCGTTGGGGGCTACACCTTC. Its protein product is CASSACVGGYTF.

The chain couples TRBV9 to TRBJ2-7; 8 bases are shared with TRBD2. The V segment lost 0 bases and the J segment 2 bases; nucleotides outside the gene matches: 7. This CDR3 contains 16 residues. Looked up from germline, CDR1 is SGDLS and CDR2 is YYNGEE. The DNA of the CDR3 is TGTGCCAGCAGCGTAGAGGGCGGGGGGCCAGCCTACGAGCAGTACTTC. It yields the protein CASSVEGGGPAYEQYF.

The chain uses TRBV27 and TRBJ2-5; D not resolved. The CDR3 length is 12 residues. Trimming left V 8 bases short and J 10 bases short, with 17 bases between. Per the germline V gene, CDR1 is MNHEY and CDR2 is SMNVEV (reference sequence). DNA of the CDR3: TGTGCCAGCGGGCTCGGGCCTCTTGTCCAGTACTTC. Protein: CASGLGPLVQYF.

The gene calls are TRBV29-1 and TRBJ2-7; D might be TRBD1 (6 bases). With 3 bases removed from V and 5 bases from J, the gap between germline ends came to 8 bases. The CDR3 extends over 11 amino acids. The V gene's germline CDR1 is SQVTM and CDR2 ANQGSEA. The CDR3 sequence is CSVDGGNEQYF. CDR3 DNA: TGCAGCGTTGATGGGGGCAACGAGCAGTACTTC.

This chain links TRBV29-1 with TRBJ1-1; TRBD1 aligns across 7 bases. CDR3 length: 13 amino acids. Germline V gene lookup returns CDR1 SQVTM and CDR2 ANQGSEA. After removal of 5 bases from V and 4 bases from J, the junction contained 7 bases not matched to a gene. The CDR3 is CSVMTGSGTEAFF. The CDR3 DNA sequence: TGCAGCGTTATGACAGGGTCGGGCACTGAAGCTTTCTTT.

The chain joins TRBV6-6 to TRBJ1-2; perhaps TRBD1 as D (5 bases). Germline V lookup: CDR1 MNHNY, CDR2 SVGAGI (reference sequence). The CDR3 sequence is 13 residues long. V lost 8 bases and J lost 2, with 12 bases in between. As DNA, the CDR3 is TGTGCCAGCGGGACCACCGGGAACTATGGCTACACCTTC. It yields the protein CASGTTGNYGYTF.

The V and J genes are TRBV9 and TRBJ2-2; TRBD2 matches 11 bases. The CDR3 sequence is 17 residues long. Germline V gene sequence: CDR1 SGDLS, CDR2 YYNGEE. Trimming removed 4 bases from V and 5 bases from J; junction bases left unmatched: 10. CDR3 nucleotides: TGTGCCAGCAGCCTCCCTAGCGGGGGGTTGGGGACCGGGGAGCTGTTTTTT. Its protein product is CASSLPSGGLGTGELFF.

With regard to this clone: This is likely a read error, given that the CDR3 carries no conserved phenylalanine or tryptophan at its end. J is TRBJ1-5 and V is TRBV28; D is undetermined. Germline V CDR1 and CDR2: MDHEN, SYDVKM. Trimming removed 8 bases from V and 2 bases from J, with 13 bases in between. The CDR3 has 14 amino acids. The CDR3 reads CASGDARGNQPQHL. In nucleotides, the CDR3 is TGTGCCAGCGGCGACGCCCGGGGCAATCAGCCCCAGCATCTT.

This rearrangement joins TRBV5-4 to TRBJ2-6; no firm D call. The germline V gene encodes CDR1 SGHNT and CDR2 YYREEE (reference sequence). This CDR3 has 12 residues. Trimming removed 10 bases at V and 2 bases at J, with 7 bases between. The CDR3 nucleotides read TGTGCCTGCGGTCCTGGGGCCAACGTCCTGACTTTC. It specifies CACGPGANVLTF. The entire variable domain, with the rest obtained from reference TRBV5-4 and TRBJ2-6, is as follows: ETGVTQSPTHLIKTRGQQVTLRCSSQSGHNTVSWYQQALGQGPQFIFQYYREEENGRGNFPPRFSGLQFPNYSSELNVNALELDDSALYLCACGPGANVLTFGAGSRLTVL.

This chain links TRBV27 with TRBJ1-6; D unresolved. Between the trimmed V and J ends, which lost 2 bases and 6 bases, there was a span of 8 bases. The CDR3 consists of 14 residues. Per germline, CDR1 MNHEY and CDR2 SMNVEV (reference sequence). The CDR3 is CASSLSQINSPLHF. DNA of the CDR3: TGTGCCAGCAGTTTAAGCCAGATTAATTCACCCCTCCACTTT.

V is TRBV27 and J is TRBJ1-1; a weak D match, TRBD1 (6 bases). The V gene lost 2 bases and the J gene lost 6 bases, with 13 bases spanning the gap. The germline V gene encodes CDR1 MNHEY and CDR2 SMNVEV (reference sequence). The CDR3 is 14 residues long. The CDR3 nucleotides read TGTGCCAGCAGTTTAAGGGGGGTATGGGCTGAAGCTTTCTTT. Residues: CASSLRGVWAEAFF.

CDR3 bases: TGTGCCAGCAGCCCTGGGGGGGGGTTGGAGACCCAGTACTTC. The encoded protein is CASSPGGGLETQYF. The V and J genes are TRBV9 and TRBJ2-5; TRBD2 agrees at 7 bases. The CDR3 runs 14 residues. V lost 4 bases and J lost 5; bases outside the gene matches: 8. Looked up from germline, CDR1 is SGDLS and CDR2 is YYNGEE.